These 31 T cell receptor beta chains originate from one sample sequenced in a study of prognosis after radiotherapy for stage I lung cancer. Multiplex PCR, run in two rounds, amplified TCR beta CDR3 from genomic DNA. Primers (each specific to one TRBV or TRBJ gene) were used in first-round PCR. TCRdb called the multiplex PCR reads again in MiXCR, with one record for every CDR3 protein. The sample contains roughly 26,000 distinct CDR3 sequences, about 32% of which appear only once. The sequences come from PBMCs, collected before or after stereotactic body radiation therapy (not recorded which). The receptors here all came from a donor aged 50 or older with non-small cell lung cancer.

The J gene is TRBJ2-6, the V gene TRBV30; no clear D. The CDR3 covers 16 residues. Trimming cost V 0 bases and J 4 bases, with 13 bases left between them. CDR1 is GTSNPN and CDR2 is SVGIG in the germline V gene (reference sequence). DNA of the CDR3: TGTGCCTGGAGTGTAGGCTCGGGTTCGGGGGCCAACGTCCTGACTTTC. Amino acids: CAWSVGSGSGANVLTF.

This clonotype was seen only a few times. The J gene is TRBJ2-7, the V gene TRBV6-1; D is tentatively TRBD1 or TRBD2 (5 bases each). Trimming removed 4 bases from V and 2 bases from J, with 15 bases in between. Germline V gene lookup returns CDR1 MNHNS and CDR2 SASEGT. This CDR3 comprises 15 residues. The DNA for the CDR3 is TGTGCCAGCAGTGGGGGATGGGACGGTACCTACGAGCAGTACTTC. This encodes CASSGGWDGTYEQYF.

The chain couples TRBV28 to TRBJ2-5; D is possibly TRBD1 (6 bases). There are 16 residues in the CDR3. Looked up from germline, CDR1 is MDHEN and CDR2 is SYDVKM. V lost 5 bases to trimming and J lost 6 bases, with 22 bases between them. The CDR3 coding sequence is TGTGCCAGCAGTCTCGCCCGGGACATGGTCGCTAAGACCCAGTACTTC. It is translated as CASSLARDMVAKTQYF.

The rearrangement joins TRBV11-2 to TRBJ1-6, with D possibly TRBD1 on 6 matching bases. Trimming shortened V by 6 bases and J by 3 bases, and 18 bases separated the two germline ends. There are 17 residues in the CDR3. The germline CDR1 and CDR2 sequences are SGHAT and FQNNGV. This CDR3 is CASRNTGRAFYNSPLHF. The CDR3 nucleotides are TGTGCCAGCAGGAACACAGGGAGAGCCTTCTATAATTCACCCCTCCACTTT.

Notes on this clonotype: This may arise from a read error, as a much more abundant clone is one base away. The CDR3 here is CASFRACGETQYF. For the CDR3, the DNA is TGTGCCAGCTTCCGGGCGTGCGGAGAGACCCAGTACTTC. This chain joins TRBV6-4 and TRBJ2-5; no clear D. CDR1 is MRHNA and CDR2 is SNTAGT in the germline V gene. The CDR3 runs to 13 residues. The V end was cut by 8 bases, the J end by 4 bases, with 14 bases between.

This clonotype has a count of ten or more. The gene calls are TRBV4-1 and TRBJ1-3; D is perhaps TRBD1 (6 bases). The CDR3 is made up of 17 amino acids. Germline V gives CDR1 MGHRA, CDR2 YSYEKL. Trimming removed 0 bases from V and 1 base from J, with 13 bases in between. The CDR3 sequence: CASSQEDTGLSGNTIYF. In DNA form, the CDR3 reads TGCGCCAGCAGCCAAGAAGATACAGGGCTATCTGGAAACACCATATATTTT.

The rearrangement joins TRBV30 to TRBJ2-1; no clear D gene. The CDR3 has 14 residues. The germline gives CDR1 GTSNPN, CDR2 SVGIG (reference sequence). Trimming stripped 3 bases from V and 6 bases from J, with 15 bases between. The CDR3 nucleotides are TGTGCCTGGAGACAAAACCAGGCTACCAATGAGCAGTTCTTC. Translation gives CAWRQNQATNEQFF.

This clonotype was found a few times. Since a much larger clone is just one base distant, this may be a read error. CDR3 DNA: TGCGCCAGCCGGGACAGGGTGGGTAGTAGTTCCTACGAGCAGTACTTC. It encodes CASRDRVGSSSYEQYF. The chain joins TRBV10-2 to TRBJ2-7; TRBD1 aligns across 9 bases. J was trimmed by 1 base and V by 8 bases; bases with no gene match: 12. The CDR3 has 16 residues. Germline CDR1 reads WSHSY; CDR2 reads SAAADI.

Note on this clonotype: A read error may be the cause here, since a much bigger clone is one base away. V is TRBV5-4 and J is TRBJ2-5; either TRBD1 or TRBD2 may fit D (6 bases each). The CDR3 is 14 amino acids. CDR1 and CDR2 from the germline V gene are SGHNT and YYREEE (reference sequence). The CDR3 protein is CASSLGPGEETQCF. The CDR3 coding sequence is TGTGCCAGCAGCTTGGGGCCAGGGGAGGAGACCCAGTGCTTC.

As to this clonotype: Sequence at one end of the junction differs from germline and may be a read error. DNA for the CDR3: TGTGCCAGCAGAGTAGGGACAGGCCAAGAGACCCAGTACTTC. This gives the protein CASRVGTGQETQYF. This chain uses TRBV9 with TRBJ2-5, with 8 bases matching TRBD1. There are 14 residues in the CDR3. Looked up from germline, CDR1 is SGDLS and CDR2 is YYNGEE.

The CDR3 loop is CASSFLGGGYTF. The DNA of the CDR3 is TGTGCCAGCAGTTTTCTCGGGGGAGGCTACACCTTC. This chain uses TRBV28 with TRBJ1-2; a possible D gene is TRBD1 (5 bases). V lost 3 bases, J lost 8 bases, and 10 bases lay in between. Per the germline V gene, CDR1 is MDHEN and CDR2 is SYDVKM. The CDR3 spans 12 residues.

This clonotype was detected ten times or more. The chain is built from TRBV7-2 and TRBJ2-1; D is perhaps TRBD1 (6 bases). The CDR3 length is 13 residues. Per germline, CDR1 SGHTA and CDR2 FQGNSA. V was pared by 1 base and J by 9 bases, with 10 bases between. CDR3: CASSLETGREQFF. In DNA form, the CDR3 reads TGTGCCAGCAGCTTAGAAACAGGGCGTGAGCAGTTCTTC.

This clonotype was recorded a few times. This may come from a read error, since a much larger clone is one base off. V is TRBV7-2 and J is TRBJ2-1; D unresolved. The V end was cut by 2 bases, the J end by 6 bases, with 8 bases between. The V gene's germline CDR1 is SGHTA and CDR2 FQGNSA. The CDR3 contains 13 residues. The CDR3 nucleotides read TGTGCCAGCAGCTTAAGCCGAAGCAATGAGCAGTTCTTC. Its protein is CASSLSRSNEQFF.

This clonotype was seen many times. This chain joins TRBV10-3 and TRBJ2-7; 8 bases match TRBD1. Trimming cost V 0 bases and J 0 bases; bases outside gene matches: 1. The germline gives CDR1 ENHRY, CDR2 SYGVKD. There are 15 residues in the CDR3. The CDR3, as DNA: TGTGCCATCAGTGAGTCGCAGGGGGCCTCCTACGAGCAGTACTTC. This codes for CAISESQGASYEQYF.

The chain employs TRBV7-9 and TRBJ2-7, with TRBD2 matching 8 bases. J was trimmed by 3 bases and V by 5 bases; bases with no gene match: 9. The CDR3 is made up of 15 amino acids. The V gene's germline CDR1 is SEHNR and CDR2 FQNEAQ (reference sequence). The CDR3 DNA follows: TGTGCCAGCAGCCAATATACTAGCGGAGACTACGAGCAGTACTTC. This encodes CASSQYTSGDYEQYF.

This clonotype has at least ten counts. The chain is built from TRBV6-1 and TRBJ2-5; D remains unclear. Germline V gene data show CDR1 as MNHNS and CDR2 as SASEGT. The CDR3 length is 17 residues. Trimming removed 1 base from V and 2 bases from J, with 17 bases in between. The CDR3 region has the DNA TGTGCCAGCAGTGAAGGGGCAGCACAAGCAGGTCAAGAGACCCAGTACTTC. Residues: CASSEGAAQAGQETQYF.

At least ten counts were recorded for this clonotype. A much larger clone sits a single nucleotide away, making a read error possible. The V gene is TRBV12-3 or TRBV12-4, the J gene TRBJ1-3, with D unclear. This CDR3 comprises 12 residues. Trimming pared 8 bases from V and 7 bases from J, leaving 12 bases between. The CDR3 loop is CASGRETNTIYF. In DNA, the CDR3 is TGTGCCAGCGGTAGAGAGACGAACACCATATATTTT.

This clonotype was found many times. V usage is TRBV20-1 and J usage is TRBJ2-7; 14 nucleotides match TRBD2. The germline V gene encodes CDR1 DFQATT and CDR2 SNEGSKA (reference sequence). J lost 0 bases, V lost 4 bases, and 11 bases had no gene match. The CDR3 is 18 residues long. CDR3 in DNA: TGCAGTGCTACCACCCCGGGACTAGCGGGGGAAAGCTCCTACGAGCAGTACTTC. Translated: CSATTPGLAGESSYEQYF.

Comments on this clonotype: A far bigger clonotype differs at one base, so this is likely a read error. The CDR3 DNA is TGTGCCAGCAGTTACCGTGATCCGCGAAGACAGTTCTTC. The encoded protein is CASSYRDPRRQFF. This chain uses TRBV6-1 with TRBJ2-1; unclear D gene. Per germline, CDR1 MNHNS and CDR2 SASEGT. The V end lost 5 bases, the J end lost 13 bases, and 18 bases lay between the germline ends. This CDR3 has 13 residues.

This clonotype was counted ten times or more. This chain connects TRBV6-1 to TRBJ1-5; D is uncertain. V was cut by 6 bases and J by 4 bases, with 13 bases left in between. The CDR3 contains 14 residues. The germline CDR1 and CDR2 sequences are MNHNS and SASEGT. In nucleotides, the CDR3 is TGTGCCAGCAGACAATCGCAGAAAAATCAGCCCCAGCATTTT. As protein: CASRQSQKNQPQHF.

At least ten counts were recorded for this clonotype. The chain is built from TRBV9 and TRBJ1-2; D gene ambiguous. In germline, CDR1 is SGDLS, CDR2 YYNGEE. Trimming took 0 bases from V and 4 from J, leaving 13 bases between them. The CDR3 has 15 amino acids. The CDR3 sequence: CASSVDGSGIYGYTF. CDR3 nucleotides: TGTGCCAGCAGCGTAGACGGCAGTGGAATCTATGGCTACACCTTC.

Many counts were recorded for this clonotype. The chain uses TRBV7-2 and TRBJ1-1; D perhaps matches TRBD1 (5 bases). Germline lookup yields CDR1 SGHTA and CDR2 FQGNSA. There are 14 residues in the CDR3. V shed 5 bases and J shed 3 bases, with 13 bases lying between them. Here the CDR3 DNA reads TGTGCCAGCAGCCCCAGTTGGGGGGACACTGAAGCTTTCTTT. Translating gives CASSPSWGDTEAFF.

The rearrangement uses TRBV5-4 and TRBJ2-1, with D perhaps TRBD2 (6 bases). Germline loops: CDR1 SGHNT, CDR2 YYREEE (reference sequence). The CDR3 is 16 residues long. V lost 4 bases and J 2 bases, leaving 16 bases between the germline ends. The CDR3 sequence: CASSTSLAAPYNEQFF. In DNA, the CDR3 is TGTGCCAGCAGCACATCATTAGCGGCCCCCTACAATGAGCAGTTCTTC.

In its sample, this clonotype is medium-sized. The chain couples TRBV5-1 to TRBJ1-2; 7 bases fit TRBD1. V shed 4 bases and J 1 base; nucleotides not matched to a gene: 10. The CDR3 consists of 16 residues. Germline values: CDR1 SGHRS, CDR2 YFSETQ. CDR3 sequence reads: CASSDRERIGNYGYTF. CDR3 sequence (DNA): TGCGCCAGCAGCGACAGGGAAAGGATAGGTAACTATGGCTACACCTTC.

In its sample, this clonotype was seen many times. An end of the junction does not agree with germline; a read error may underlie this. This rearrangement joins TRBV28 to TRBJ2-1; tentative D call: TRBD2 (5 bases). The CDR3 runs 11 residues. Per germline, CDR1 MDHEN and CDR2 SYDVKM. The CDR3 here is CASSLRGERFF. The CDR3 nucleotides are TGTGCCAGCAGCCTTCGGGGAGAGCGGTTCTTC.

At least ten counts were recorded for this clonotype. The chain combines TRBV7-2 with TRBJ2-1; 8 positions match TRBD2. CDR3 length equals 18 residues. The germline V gene has CDR1 SGHTA and CDR2 FQGNSA. V was clipped by 5 bases and J by 4 bases; unmatched bases: 16. CDR3 sequence reads: CASSASRGAGGGYNEQFF. Here the CDR3 DNA reads TGTGCCAGCAGCGCGTCAAGGGGGGCGGGAGGTGGTTACAATGAGCAGTTCTTC. Variable domain in full (rest from reference TRBV7-2 and TRBJ2-1): GAGVSQSPSNKVTEKGKDVELRCDPISGHTALYWYRQSLGQGLEFLIYFQGNSAPDKSGLPSDRFSAERTGGSVSTLTIQRTQQEDSAVYLCASSASRGAGGGYNEQFFGPGTRLTVL.

This clonotype showed up many times. The V gene is TRBV27, the J gene TRBJ2-5, with a tentative D call TRBD1 (6 bases). The CDR3 sequence is 15 residues long. The germline V and J ends were trimmed by 3 bases and 1 base, with 12 bases remaining between them. Germline lookup yields CDR1 MNHEY and CDR2 SMNVEV (reference sequence). In DNA, the CDR3 is TGTGCCAGCAGTTTCCTCGGACAGCCCCAAGAGACCCAGTACTTC. This gives the protein CASSFLGQPQETQYF.

Ten or more counts support this clonotype. The CDR3 spells CASSVEHSNYGYTF. CDR3 bases: TGTGCCAGCAGCGTAGAGCACTCTAACTATGGCTACACCTTC. The rearrangement joins TRBV9 to TRBJ1-2; D is uncertain. Trimming took off 0 bases at V and 0 bases at J, with 6 bases between the two ends. CDR1 and CDR2 (germline): SGDLS, YYNGEE. CDR3 length equals 14 residues.

This clonotype was recorded at least ten times. This chain connects TRBV20-1 to TRBJ2-3; 7 bases match TRBD2. CDR3 length: 12 amino acids. CDR1 and CDR2 from the germline V gene are DFQATT and SNEGSKA (reference sequence). The V gene end was trimmed by 6 bases and the J gene end by 6 bases; junction bases not matched to a gene: 6. The CDR3 loop reads CSAVTLADTQYF. CDR3 DNA sequence: TGCAGTGCCGTCACACTAGCGGATACGCAGTATTTT.

On this clonotype: A single base separates this from a much larger clone, so it may be a read error. This chain connects TRBV20-1 to TRBJ2-7; 7 positions match TRBD2. Germline V gene lookup returns CDR1 DFQATT and CDR2 SNEGSKA (reference sequence). The CDR3 runs to 14 residues. The CDR3 loop is CSARDLAVSYERYF. The CDR3 DNA sequence: TGCAGTGCTAGAGATCTAGCGGTCTCCTACGAGCGGTACTTC.

This clonotype has ten or more counts. The chain couples TRBV20-1 to TRBJ1-2; D remains unclear. Germline V gene data show CDR1 as DFQATT and CDR2 as SNEGSKA (reference sequence). CDR3 length: 13 amino acids. The ends were cut back, 1 base at V and 4 bases at J, with 10 bases in the middle. CDR3 region: CSARVIGSYGYTF. Written as DNA, the CDR3 is TGCAGTGCTAGAGTCATCGGGAGCTATGGCTACACCTTC.